This T cell receptor beta chain came from a study of Graves' ophthalmopathy and Graves' hyperthyroidism. Germline CDR1 reads GTSNPN; CDR2 reads SVGIG (reference sequence). This CDR3 contains 13 residues. V dropped 4 bases and J dropped 11 bases, with 15 bases sitting between them. This clonotype was observed many times. Its antigen is currently unknown. RNA transcripts were the source from which TCR beta CDR3 regions were amplified. HTBI primers primed a first-round RT-PCR, and a second-round multiplex PCR followed. One entry per CDR3 protein, called by TCRdb with MiXCR from the multiplex PCR reads. The sample includes 600,000 to 650,000 distinct CDR3 sequences, around a fifth of them seen just once. Study-level findings and limits: Blood repertoires reportedly contained most expanded thyroid clonotypes above 0.001 frequency.

Stable hyperthyroid donors showed no ophthalmopathy during 18 months follow-up. Patients were left out if they had other autoimmune diseases, uncontrolled infections, pregnancy or lactation. The starting material, 10 ml of fresh peripheral blood, provided the PBMCs. Material for sequencing was peripheral blood. J is TRBJ1-6 and V is TRBV30; a weak D match, TRBD1 (6 bases). The TCR sequence derives from a woman aged 18-35 years with stable Graves' hyperthyroidism. Some clones in this sample may be carry-over from other donors' samples. CDR3 residues: CAWNGQGNPPLHF. The CDR3 coding sequence is TGTGCCTGGAATGGGCAGGGGAATCCACCCCTCCACTTT. Variable domain in full (rest from reference TRBV30 and TRBJ1-6): SQTIHQWPATLVQPVGSPLSLECTVEGTSNPNLYWYRQAAGRGLQLLFYSVGIGQISSEVPQNLSASRPQDRQFILSSKKLLLSDSGFYLCAWNGQGNPPLHFGNGTRLTVT.